These 12 T cell receptor beta chains were all obtained from the same sample, sequenced in a study of beta chain features in type 1 diabetes. Sequencing targeted expressed TCRB transcripts, as all isolated RNA had been reverse transcribed. Using immunoSEQ multiplex PCR, the repertoire was profiled, and TCRdb retains in-frame clones only, with some absent. The sample lists fewer than 250,000 clones, more than 9% seen once, with under 0.035% in the top ten. The sample comprised naive CD4+ T cells from blood. Every receptor here comes from a young woman in good health.

As concerns this clone: The germline gene is not matched at one end of the junction; a read error may be the cause. V gene TRBV29-1 combines with J gene TRBJ1-2; possible D gene TRBD1, 5 bases. Germline values: CDR1 SQVTM, CDR2 ANQGSEA. CDR3 length equals 12 residues. CDR3 bases: TGCAACGTTGGGGAGGGGAGCTATGGCTACACCTTC. Translating gives CNVGEGSYGYTF.

This clone was detected a few times. This chain connects TRBV2 to TRBJ1-2; 9 bases agree with TRBD1. The CDR3 is 15 residues long. Losses at the gene ends were 3 bases for V and 8 bases for J; bases not matched to a gene: 10. Germline V gene data show CDR1 as SNHLY and CDR2 as FYNNEI. CDR3 DNA: TGTGCCAGCAGTGAGAGTCAGGACAGGGGAATCGGCTACACCTTC. This codes for CASSESQDRGIGYTF. The full variable domain, in which reference TRBV2 and TRBJ1-2 provide the parts outside the CDR3, is EPEVTQTPSHQVTQMGQEVILRCVPISNHLYFYWYRQILGQKVEFLVSFYNNEISEKSEIFDDQFSVERPDGSNFTLKIRSTKLEDSAMYFCASSESQDRGIGYTFGSGTRLTVV.

In this sample, this clone turned up a few times. This chain uses TRBV30 with TRBJ1-3, with D tentatively TRBD1 (5 bases). V lost 2 bases, J lost 0 bases, and 11 bases lay in between. Germline lookup yields CDR1 GTSNPN and CDR2 SVGIG (reference sequence). The CDR3 length is 15 residues. The CDR3 reads CAWSPTRVSGNTIYF. As DNA, the CDR3 is TGTGCCTGGAGTCCAACCAGGGTCTCTGGAAACACCATATATTTT.

This clone was observed a handful of times. The gene calls are TRBV2 and TRBJ2-3; TRBD2 agrees at 10 bases. V trimming: 3 bases; J trimming: 3 bases; junction bases outside the gene matches: 6. This CDR3 is built from 16 residues. CDR1 and CDR2 (germline): SNHLY, FYNNEI. The CDR3 DNA reads as TGTGCCAGCAGTGATCTAGCGGGAGCGGGGACAGATACGCAGTATTTT. This translates into CASSDLAGAGTDTQYF.

The genes are TRBV5-6 and TRBJ1-2; D is perhaps TRBD1 (6 bases). The CDR3 is 13 residues long. V lost 4 bases, J lost 2 bases, and 9 bases lay in between. In germline, CDR1 is SGHDT, CDR2 YYEEEE. The chain's CDR3 is CASSPGGNYGYTF. CDR3 DNA sequence: TGTGCCAGCAGCCCGGGGGGCAACTATGGCTACACCTTC.

This clone has a handful of counts. The V and J genes are TRBV7-9 and TRBJ2-3, with a tentative D call TRBD1 (6 bases). The CDR3 runs 16 residues. Germline V gives CDR1 SEHNR, CDR2 FQNEAQ (reference sequence). V was pared by 5 bases and J by 1 base, with 16 bases between. CDR3 sequence reads: CASSRQGPRGTDTQYF. In DNA, the CDR3 is TGTGCCAGCAGCCGCCAGGGGCCCAGAGGCACAGATACGCAGTATTTT.

This clone turned up a few times. The V gene is TRBV6-1, the J gene TRBJ1-5; a possible D gene is TRBD1 (5 bases). Germline V gene data show CDR1 as MNHNS and CDR2 as SASEGT. V lost 11 bases, J lost 3 bases, and 14 bases lay in between. The CDR3 runs to 13 residues. The CDR3 DNA reads TGTGCCGGACGAAGGGGAAACAATCAGCCCCAGCATTTT. This sequence encodes CAGRRGNNQPQHF.

This rearrangement joins TRBV28 to TRBJ2-1, with TRBD1 matching 8 bases. In germline, CDR1 is MDHEN, CDR2 SYDVKM. The CDR3 is made up of 13 amino acids. After removal of 7 bases from V and 14 bases from J, the junction contained 13 bases not matched to a gene. The CDR3 spells CASNPSKTGEKFF. The CDR3 nucleotides read TGTGCCAGCAACCCTTCTAAGACAGGGGAGAAGTTCTTC.

This clone showed up just a few times. The chain joins TRBV5-5 to TRBJ1-5, with D hard to call. Germline-derived CDR1 and CDR2 are SGHKS and YYEKEE (reference sequence). Deletions cut 0 bases from V and 2 bases from J, with 6 bases between. This CDR3 is built from 14 residues. In DNA form, the CDR3 reads TGTGCCAGCAGCTTGGCCGGTGGCAATCAGCCCCAGCATTTT. Its translation is CASSLAGGNQPQHF.

This clone was recorded a few times. The CDR3 nucleotides read TGTGCCAGCGGGATGGCCGAGGGGGTTGAAGCTTTCTTT. It yields the protein CASGMAEGVEAFF. The chain couples TRBV6-1 to TRBJ1-1; D possibly corresponds to TRBD1 (6 bases). The CDR3 consists of 13 residues. Trimming stripped 8 bases from V and 7 bases from J, with 17 bases between. Germline V gives CDR1 MNHNS, CDR2 SASEGT.

CDR3: CAWSPAGPTSTNEKLFF. The CDR3 DNA sequence: TGTGCCTGGAGTCCCGCGGGGCCGACCTCGACTAATGAAAAACTGTTTTTT. V usage is TRBV30 and J usage is TRBJ1-4, with D possibly matching TRBD1 (5 bases). This CDR3 comprises 17 residues. Trimming cost V 2 bases and J 2 bases, with 18 bases left between them. Germline CDR1 is GTSNPN and CDR2 is SVGIG (reference sequence).

The chain recombines TRBV6-1 with TRBJ2-2, with a possible D match to TRBD1 (7 bases). The CDR3 is 16 amino acids. Looked up from germline, CDR1 is MNHNS and CDR2 is SASEGT. V shed 4 bases and J shed 7 bases, with 19 bases lying between them. The CDR3 bases are TGTGCCAGCAGTGGATTCAGACAGGGAGGAATCGGGGAGCTGTTTTTT. As protein: CASSGFRQGGIGELFF.